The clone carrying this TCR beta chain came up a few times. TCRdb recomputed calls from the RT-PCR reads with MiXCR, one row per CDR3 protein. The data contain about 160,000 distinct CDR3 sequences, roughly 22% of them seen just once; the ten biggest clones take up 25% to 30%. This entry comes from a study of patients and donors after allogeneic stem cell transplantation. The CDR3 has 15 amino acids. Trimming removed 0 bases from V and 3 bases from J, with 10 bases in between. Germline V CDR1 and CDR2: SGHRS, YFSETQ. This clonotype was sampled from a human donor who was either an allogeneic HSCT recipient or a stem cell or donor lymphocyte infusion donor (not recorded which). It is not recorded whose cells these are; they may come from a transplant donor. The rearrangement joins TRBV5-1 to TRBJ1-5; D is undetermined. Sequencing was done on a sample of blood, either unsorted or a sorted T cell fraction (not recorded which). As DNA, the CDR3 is TGCGCCAGCAGCTTGGCCGGCAGGTACAATCAGCCCCAGCATTTT. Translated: CASSLAGRYNQPQHF.